The TCR beta chain under discussion was sequenced for a study of regulatory T cells in long-lasting Graves disease. Study results and caveats: Persistent Graves' patients had lower TCR diversity than newly diagnosed ones. Persistent disease was characterized by preferential usage of TRBV28, TRBJ1-2 and TRBJ2-5.

Comment on this clonotype: Its antigen is unidentified.

Time point meaning: newly diagnosed GD, antithyroid drugs for less than 3 months. With RNA extracted from PBMCs as input, the TCR library was made. Construction of TCR beta libraries relied on iRepertoire HTBI primers and on Arm-PCR targeting CDR3 regions. TCRdb called the multiplex PCR reads again in MiXCR, with one record for every CDR3 protein. This sample yields hundreds of thousands of distinct CDR3 sequences, of which about 15% are seen a single time; about 11% belongs to the top ten. CDR3 length: 15 amino acids. V shed 3 bases and J shed 4 bases, with 12 bases lying between them. Germline V lookup: CDR1 SGHTA, CDR2 FQGTGA. The same data also went into a second study, on T cells in Graves' hyperthyroidism and ophthalmopathy.

The sample in question was peripheral blood mononuclear cells (PBMCs), obtained at new diagnosis, from a patient treated with antithyroid drugs. The J gene is TRBJ2-2, the V gene TRBV7-3, with D maybe TRBD2 (6 bases). This clonotype was obtained from a man younger than 30 with Graves disease. The CDR3 region is CASSFGTPSTGELFF. CDR3 bases: TGTGCCAGCAGCTTTGGGACTCCAAGCACCGGGGAGCTGTTTTTT. Full variable domain (outside the CDR3, taken from reference TRBV7-3 and TRBJ2-2): GAGVSQTPSNKVTEKGKYVELRCDPISGHTALYWYRQSLGQGPEFLIYFQGTGAADDSGLPNDRFFAVRPEGSVSTLKIQRTERGDSAVYLCASSFGTPSTGELFFGEGSRLTVL.